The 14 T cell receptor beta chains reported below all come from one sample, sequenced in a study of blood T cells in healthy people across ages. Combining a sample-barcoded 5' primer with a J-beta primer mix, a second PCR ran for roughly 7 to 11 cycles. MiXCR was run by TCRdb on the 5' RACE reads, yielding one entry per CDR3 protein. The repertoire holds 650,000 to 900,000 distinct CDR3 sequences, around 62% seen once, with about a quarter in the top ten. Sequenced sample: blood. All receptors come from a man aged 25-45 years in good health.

CDR3 loop: CSVDSMLTGGETQYF. The CDR3 coding sequence is TGCAGCGTTGATAGTATGTTAACAGGCGGGGAGACCCAGTACTTC. The rearrangement links TRBV29-1 to TRBJ2-7; D may correspond to TRBD1 or TRBD2 (5 bases each). The DNA end lines up better with TRBJ2-5; the J call may be wrong. CDR1 and CDR2 from the germline V gene are SQVTM and ANQGSEA. The CDR3 contains 15 residues.

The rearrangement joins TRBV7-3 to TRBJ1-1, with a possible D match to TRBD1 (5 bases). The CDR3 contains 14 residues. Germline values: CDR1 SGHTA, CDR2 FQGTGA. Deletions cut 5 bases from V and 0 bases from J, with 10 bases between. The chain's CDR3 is CASSPQGMNTEAFF. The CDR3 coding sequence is TGTGCCAGCAGCCCCCAGGGAATGAACACTGAAGCTTTCTTT.

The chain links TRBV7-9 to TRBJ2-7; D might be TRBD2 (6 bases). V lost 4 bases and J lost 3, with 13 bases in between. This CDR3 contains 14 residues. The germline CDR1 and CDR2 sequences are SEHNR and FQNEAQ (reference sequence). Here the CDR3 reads CASSSTEGFYEQYF. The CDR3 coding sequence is TGTGCCAGCAGCTCCACGGAGGGATTCTACGAGCAGTACTTC.

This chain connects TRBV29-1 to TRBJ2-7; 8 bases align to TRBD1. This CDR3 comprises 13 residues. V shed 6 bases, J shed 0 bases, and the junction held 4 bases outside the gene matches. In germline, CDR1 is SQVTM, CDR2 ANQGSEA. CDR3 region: CSVRTGSSYEQYF. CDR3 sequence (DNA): TGCAGCGTCCGGACAGGGAGCTCCTACGAGCAGTACTTC.

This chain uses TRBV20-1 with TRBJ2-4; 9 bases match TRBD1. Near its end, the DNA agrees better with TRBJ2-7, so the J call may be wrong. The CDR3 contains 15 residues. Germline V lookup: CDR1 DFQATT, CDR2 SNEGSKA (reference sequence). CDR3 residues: CSAGDPGQGSYEQYF. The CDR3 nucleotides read TGCAGTGCTGGGGATCCGGGACAGGGATCCTACGAGCAGTACTTC.

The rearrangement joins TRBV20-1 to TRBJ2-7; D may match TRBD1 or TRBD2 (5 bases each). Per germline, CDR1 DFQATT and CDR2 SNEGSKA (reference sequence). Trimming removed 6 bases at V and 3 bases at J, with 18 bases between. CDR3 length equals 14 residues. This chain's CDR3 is CSAWDVGAGYEQYF. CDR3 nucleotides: TGCAGTGCCTGGGACGTGGGCGCCGGCTACGAGCAGTACTTC.

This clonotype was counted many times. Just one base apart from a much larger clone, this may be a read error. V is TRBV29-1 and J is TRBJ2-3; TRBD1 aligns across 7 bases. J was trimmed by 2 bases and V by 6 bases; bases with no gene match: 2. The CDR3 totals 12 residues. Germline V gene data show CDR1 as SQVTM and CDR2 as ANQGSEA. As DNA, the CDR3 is TGCAGCGTGGGACAGAACACAGATACGCAGTATTTT. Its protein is CSVGQNTDTQYF.

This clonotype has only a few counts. The CDR3 sequence is CASNKEGFWTQYF. The CDR3 nucleotides are TGCGCCAGCAATAAGGAAGGGTTTTGGACCCAGTACTTC. The J gene is TRBJ2-5, the V gene TRBV5-1; no clear D gene. Trimming left V 6 bases short and J 7 bases short, with 16 bases between. Germline V CDR1 and CDR2: SGHRS, YFSETQ. The length of the CDR3 is 13 residues.

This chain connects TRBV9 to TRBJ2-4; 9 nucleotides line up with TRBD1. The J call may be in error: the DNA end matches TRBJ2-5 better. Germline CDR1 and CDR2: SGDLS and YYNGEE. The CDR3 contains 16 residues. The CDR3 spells CASSEQGASRQETQYF. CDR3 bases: TGTGCCAGCAGCGAACAGGGGGCTTCGAGGCAAGAGACCCAGTACTTC.

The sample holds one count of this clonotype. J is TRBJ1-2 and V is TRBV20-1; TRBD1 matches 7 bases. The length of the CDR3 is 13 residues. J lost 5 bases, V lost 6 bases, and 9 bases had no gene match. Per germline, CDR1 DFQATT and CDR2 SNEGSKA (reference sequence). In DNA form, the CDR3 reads TGCAGTGCCGAGGTTCCAGGGGGATATGGCTACACCTTC. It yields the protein CSAEVPGGYGYTF.

CDR3 DNA sequence: TGTGCCAGCAGCTCGGGGACAGGGGAGAACGCGAACACCGGGGAGCTGTTTTTT. Translating gives CASSSGTGENANTGELFF. The chain uses TRBV7-9 and TRBJ2-2, with 10 positions matching TRBD1. J lost 0 bases, V lost 4 bases, and 8 bases had no gene match. The CDR3 is 18 amino acids. Germline V gene sequence: CDR1 SEHNR, CDR2 FQNEAQ (reference sequence).

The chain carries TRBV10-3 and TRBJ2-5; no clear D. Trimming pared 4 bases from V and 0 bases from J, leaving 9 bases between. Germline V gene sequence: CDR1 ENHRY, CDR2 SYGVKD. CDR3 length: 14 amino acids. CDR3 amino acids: CAISALGNQETQYF. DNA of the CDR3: TGTGCCATCAGTGCCTTGGGGAACCAAGAGACCCAGTACTTC.

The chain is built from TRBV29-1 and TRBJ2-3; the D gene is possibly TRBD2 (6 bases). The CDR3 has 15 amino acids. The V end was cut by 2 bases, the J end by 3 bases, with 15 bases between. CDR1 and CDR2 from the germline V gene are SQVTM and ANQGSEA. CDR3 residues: CSVEIGGVGTDTQYF. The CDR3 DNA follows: TGCAGCGTTGAAATTGGAGGGGTTGGTACAGATACGCAGTATTTT.

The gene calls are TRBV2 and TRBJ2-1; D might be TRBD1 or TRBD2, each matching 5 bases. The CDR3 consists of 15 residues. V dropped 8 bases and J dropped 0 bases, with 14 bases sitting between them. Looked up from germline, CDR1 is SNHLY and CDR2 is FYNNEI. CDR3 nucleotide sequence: TGTGCCAGCCAGACCGGGACGAGCTCCTACAATGAGCAGTTCTTC. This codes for CASQTGTSSYNEQFF.